The entry below describes one T cell receptor beta chain. The antigen is undetermined. These data belong to a study of shared clonotypes between healthy human individuals. Whole-study results and caveats: What limited the represented genetic and exposure-history diversity was the small number of donors.

The donors, all of them Caucasian adults, lived in Nashville, Tennessee. The data were produced by immunoSEQ multiplex PCR, yet TCRdb's version contains in-frame clones alone and is incomplete. The sample yields 2 million to 3 million clones, just over 90% seen once. The length of the CDR3 is 15 residues. V was cut by 6 bases and J by 4 bases, with 16 bases left in between. From germline, CDR1 is MNHNY and CDR2 SVGAGI (reference sequence). The receptor's source is a man younger than 35 in good health. V and J are TRBV6-6 and TRBJ1-5; D remains ambiguous. The material sequenced was naive CD4+ T cells sorted from blood. Subset denoted: CD45RA+ positively selected. The CDR3 here is CASRKVMDYNQPQHF. In DNA, the CDR3 is TGTGCCAGCAGAAAAGTAATGGACTATAATCAGCCCCAGCATTTT.